The present T cell receptor (beta chain) was sequenced within a study of T cells in localized non-small cell lung cancer. Study conclusions and caveats: Uninvolved neighboring lung showed the greatest T cell clonality, exceeding tumor. Those with higher blood T cell density had longer overall survival. Within adjacent lung there appeared a median about 54 of the top 100 tumor clones. Tumor samples were not multi-region, leaving intratumor heterogeneity unexcluded.

Comments on this clone: Its matching antigen is unknown.

Data came from immunoSEQ multiplex PCR; TCRdb stores just in-frame clones and leaves some out. This sample has about 22,000 clones; around nine tenths occur once, and the top ten carry 20% to 25%. The V end lost 0 bases, the J end lost 5 bases, and 13 bases lay between the germline ends. CDR3 length equals 15 residues. CDR1 and CDR2 from the germline V gene are SGHDN and FVKESK. This chain connects TRBV14 to TRBJ1-2; a weak D match, TRBD1 (5 bases). This sequence was found in a man aged 35-69 years with stage II squamous cell lung carcinoma. The specimen comprised PBMCs, sampled before any cancer treatment. This CDR3 reads CASSQDLRGAYGYTF. The CDR3 region has the DNA TGTGCCAGCAGCCAAGATCTTCGAGGGGCTTATGGCTACACCTTC.